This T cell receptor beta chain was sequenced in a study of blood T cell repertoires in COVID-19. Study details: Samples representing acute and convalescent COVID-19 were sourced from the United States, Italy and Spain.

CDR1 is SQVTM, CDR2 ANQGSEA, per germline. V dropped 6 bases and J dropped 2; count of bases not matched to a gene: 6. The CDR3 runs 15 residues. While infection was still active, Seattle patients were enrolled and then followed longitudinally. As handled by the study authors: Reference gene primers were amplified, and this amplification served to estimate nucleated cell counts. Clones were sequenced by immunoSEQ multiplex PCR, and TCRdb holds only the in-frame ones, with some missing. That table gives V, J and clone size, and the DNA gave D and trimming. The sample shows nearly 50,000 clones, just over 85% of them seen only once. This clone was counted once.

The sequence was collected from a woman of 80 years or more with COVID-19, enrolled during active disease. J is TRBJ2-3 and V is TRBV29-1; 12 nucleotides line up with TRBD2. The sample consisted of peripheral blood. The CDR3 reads CSVAGLAGFTDTQYF. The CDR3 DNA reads TGCAGCGTGGCCGGACTAGCGGGGTTCACAGATACGCAGTATTTT.